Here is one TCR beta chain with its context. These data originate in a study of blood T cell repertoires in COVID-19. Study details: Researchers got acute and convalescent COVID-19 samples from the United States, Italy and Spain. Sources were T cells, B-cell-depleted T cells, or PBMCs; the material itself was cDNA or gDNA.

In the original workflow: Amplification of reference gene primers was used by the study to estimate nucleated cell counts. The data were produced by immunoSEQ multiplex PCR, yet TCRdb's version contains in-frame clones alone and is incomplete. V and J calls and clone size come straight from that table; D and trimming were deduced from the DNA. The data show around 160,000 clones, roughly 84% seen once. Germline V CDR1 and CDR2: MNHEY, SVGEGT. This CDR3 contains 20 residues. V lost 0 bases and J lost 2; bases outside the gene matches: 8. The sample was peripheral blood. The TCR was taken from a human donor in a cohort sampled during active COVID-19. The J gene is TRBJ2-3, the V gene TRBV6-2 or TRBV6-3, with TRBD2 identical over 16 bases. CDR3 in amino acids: CASSYSTGTSGGAVTDTQYF. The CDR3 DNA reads TGTGCCAGCAGTTACTCAACCGGGACTAGCGGGGGGGCAGTCACAGATACGCAGTATTTT.